Listed here is a single TCR beta chain. What antigen it recognizes has not been identified. No base quality information exists; no much larger clone differs at one position. Receptor libraries were prepared by the immunoSEQ multiplex PCR assay. Approximately 100,000 TCR templates per sample were assayed on the deep sequencing platform. Genomic DNA extracted from sorted T cells was used for TCRbeta CDR3 sequencing. The authors' pipeline ran thus. The R programming language was used for the clonal analysis of the TCRbeta CDR3 data. Comparing unstimulated samples against CFSE-low samples taken after the reaction was how alloreactive CD4+ and CD8+ clones were defined. Regulatory or non-regulatory origin was assigned to alloreactive CD4+ clones by matching of sequences to sorted unstimulated Treg and non-Treg repertoires. TCRdb carries this immuneACCESS record with in-frame sequences only. Its versions omit some clonotypes, under half of them owing to an unresolved V gene in the studies checked, with the rest unexplained. That table is the source of V, J and clone size, and D and trimming were worked out from the DNA. The sample table contains some 97,000 clones; only one count was recorded for about 95% of them. The ten top clones hold under 0.7% of the sample.

Sorted unstimulated T cells and proliferating T cells recovered from mixed lymphocyte reactions were subjected to TCRbeta CDR3 sequencing. Fresh whole blood from ten HLA-typed healthy donors was used as the source from which PBMCs were isolated. Unstimulated CD4+ regulatory T cells were FACS-sorted to map the origin of alloreactive clones. The data were obtained in a study of siplizumab effects on memory and regulatory T cells (dated by TCRdb to the late 2010s). With regard to the full study: The study looked at the effect of siplizumab, an anti-CD2 antibody, on alloreactive T-cell subsets in allogeneic mixed lymphocyte reactions made from human PBMCs. Broader findings and caveats from the paper: Among mappable alloreactive CD4+ clones, the Treg-derived fraction averaged approximately 69% with siplizumab versus about 27% in control reactions. The cumulative frequency of alloreactive sequences that could be traced back to unstimulated CD4+ memory T cells was significantly reduced by siplizumab. Greater diversity appeared to be present in unstimulated naive T cells than in memory T cells, and a substantial contribution to the alloresponse seemed to be made by naive cells. Because sequences at frequencies below about 10^-5 were poorly captured, only a minor fraction of alloreactive clones could be mapped back to unstimulated subsets. The suppressive function of proliferating Tregs from siplizumab cultures was not functionally confirmed. A naive or memory phenotype could not be assigned to roughly 75-96% of proliferating CD4+ or CD8+ clones.

The germline ends are 10 bases apart after V is trimmed by 0 bases and J by 5 bases. CDR1 and CDR2 were assigned from the germline V gene as SQVTM and ANQGSEA. Counted from cysteine to phenylalanine, this CDR3 has 13 amino acids. Only CDR3 DNA remains: 39 bases, in frame from the first base. Material: Tregs sorted from blood. In this chain, TRBV29-1 is recombined with TRBJ1-2, with the D gene not confidently named. The receptor was derived from a human donor in good health. For the CDR3, the sequence is CSVEDVRRYGYTF. The DNA is TGCAGCGTTGAAGATGTGAGGAGGTATGGCTACACCTTC. The full variable domain, with segments outside the CDR3 supplied by the reference TRBV29-1 and TRBJ1-2 proteins, appears as SAVISQKPSRDICQRGTSLTIQCQVDSQVTMMFWYRQQPGQSLTLIATANQGSEATYESGFVIDKFPISRPNLTFSTLTVSNMSPEDSSIYLCSVEDVRRYGYTFGSGTRLTVV.